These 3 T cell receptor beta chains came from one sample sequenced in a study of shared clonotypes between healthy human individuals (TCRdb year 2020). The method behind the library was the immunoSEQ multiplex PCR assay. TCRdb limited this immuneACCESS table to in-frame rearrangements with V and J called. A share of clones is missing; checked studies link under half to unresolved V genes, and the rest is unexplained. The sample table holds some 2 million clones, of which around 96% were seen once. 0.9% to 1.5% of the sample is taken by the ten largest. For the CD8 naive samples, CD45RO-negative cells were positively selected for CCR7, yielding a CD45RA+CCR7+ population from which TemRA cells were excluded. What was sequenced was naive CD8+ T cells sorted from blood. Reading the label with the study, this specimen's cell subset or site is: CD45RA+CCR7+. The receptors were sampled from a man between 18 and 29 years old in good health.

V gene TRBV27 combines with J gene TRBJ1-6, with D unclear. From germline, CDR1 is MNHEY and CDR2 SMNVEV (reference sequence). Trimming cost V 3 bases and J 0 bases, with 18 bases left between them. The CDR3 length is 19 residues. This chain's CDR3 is CASSFAVGSESSYNSPLHF. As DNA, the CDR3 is TGTGCCAGCAGTTTTGCTGTGGGGTCAGAGAGCTCCTATAATTCACCCCTCCACTTT.

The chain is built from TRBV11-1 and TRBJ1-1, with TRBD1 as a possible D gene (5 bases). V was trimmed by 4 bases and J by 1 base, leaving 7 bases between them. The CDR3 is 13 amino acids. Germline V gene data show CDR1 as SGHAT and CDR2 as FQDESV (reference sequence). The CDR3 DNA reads TGTGCCAGCAGCTGGGGCAGGAACACTGAAGCTTTCTTT. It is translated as CASSWGRNTEAFF.

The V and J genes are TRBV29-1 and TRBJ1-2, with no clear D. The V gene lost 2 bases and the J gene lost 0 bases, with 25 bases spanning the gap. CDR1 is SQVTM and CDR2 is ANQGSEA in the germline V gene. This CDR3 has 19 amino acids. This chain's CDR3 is CSVERVVKGPPLTNYGYTF. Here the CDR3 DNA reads TGCAGCGTTGAAAGAGTGGTGAAGGGTCCGCCGTTGACTAACTATGGCTACACCTTC.